These 22 T cell receptor beta chains were sequenced from one sample in a study of cytotoxic CD8 clonotypes in ibrutinib-treated CLL. Sequenced by immunoSEQ multiplex PCR; TCRdb stores in-frame clones only, minus some. This sample carries 90,000 to 95,000 clones, roughly three quarters of them seen once, and the ten largest clones take 20% to 25%. Specimen: PBMCs, collected after 24 months of ibrutinib treatment. These receptors all stem from a human donor with chronic lymphocytic leukemia.

The chain links TRBV2 to TRBJ2-7, with D perhaps TRBD1 (5 bases). Germline V gene lookup returns CDR1 SNHLY and CDR2 FYNNEI. This CDR3 is 14 amino acids long. Trimming shortened V by 5 bases and J by 0 bases, and 11 bases separated the two germline ends. CDR3 sequence reads: CASSRQGSSYEQYF. The DNA of the CDR3 is TGTGCCAGCAGTAGGCAGGGAAGCTCCTACGAGCAGTACTTC.

The chain employs TRBV28 and TRBJ2-1; TRBD2 matches 8 bases. CDR3 length: 16 residues. Germline lookup yields CDR1 MDHEN and CDR2 SYDVKM. J lost 3 bases, V lost 2 bases, and 6 bases had no gene match. CDR3 nucleotides: TGTGCCAGCAGTTTACCCGGACTAGCCCTCTACAATGAGCAGTTCTTC. Its translation: CASSLPGLALYNEQFF.

The V call is TRBV10-3, the J call TRBJ2-7; a possible D gene is TRBD2 (5 bases). The CDR3 has 13 residues. From germline, CDR1 is ENHRY and CDR2 SYGVKD. Trimming took 7 bases from V and 7 from J, leaving 17 bases between them. The CDR3 sequence is CAIKDPAGNEQYF. Written as DNA, the CDR3 is TGTGCCATCAAAGACCCGGCCGGGAATGAGCAGTACTTC.

In its sample, this clone was seen a few times. The chain has TRBV10-3 and TRBJ1-5; D is uncertain. Germline V gene data show CDR1 as ENHRY and CDR2 as SYGVKD. The CDR3 contains 14 residues. Trimming left V 6 bases short and J 1 base short, with 10 bases between. The chain's CDR3 is CAIRTDGSNQPQHF. Written as DNA, the CDR3 is TGTGCCATCAGGACGGACGGGAGCAATCAGCCCCAGCATTTT.

The chain carries TRBV6-5 and TRBJ1-2; D may be TRBD1 (6 bases). This CDR3 is built from 14 residues. V was clipped by 4 bases and J by 8 bases, with 17 bases between them. Germline assignment: CDR1 MNHEY and CDR2 SVGAGI. The CDR3 sequence: CASSSHREVGGYTF. In DNA, the CDR3 is TGTGCCAGCAGTTCCCACAGGGAGGTAGGCGGCTACACCTTC.

The chain employs TRBV21-1 and TRBJ1-6. TRBV21-1 is described as a pseudogene. This CDR3 spans 16 amino acids. CDR3 in DNA: TGTGCCAGCAGCCCCCGGGGGAGCTCCTATAATTCACCCCTCCACTTT. It is translated as CASSPRGSSYNSPLHF.

The chain is built from TRBV5-5 and TRBJ2-4, with TRBD2 matching over 8 bases. The CDR3 is made up of 14 amino acids. The ends lost 4 bases at V and 8 bases at J; junction bases unmatched: 8. Germline lookup yields CDR1 SGHKS and CDR2 YYEKEE (reference sequence). In nucleotides, the CDR3 is TGTGCCAGCAGCCCGGGGACTAGTCGGGACATTCAGTACTTC. Encoded protein: CASSPGTSRDIQYF.

The table lists this clone with a few counts. V and J are TRBV7-2 and TRBJ2-1; D unresolved. This CDR3 spans 12 amino acids. CDR1 is SGHTA, CDR2 FQGNSA, per germline. The germline V and J ends were trimmed by 5 bases and 7 bases, with 9 bases remaining between them. In DNA form, the CDR3 reads TGTGCCAGCAGCCCACTGTTTAATGAGCAGTTCTTC. This translates into CASSPLFNEQFF. The variable domain in full, with the rest retrieved from reference TRBV7-2 and TRBJ2-1, is GAGVSQSPSNKVTEKGKDVELRCDPISGHTALYWYRQSLGQGLEFLIYFQGNSAPDKSGLPSDRFSAERTGGSVSTLTIQRTQQEDSAVYLCASSPLFNEQFFGPGTRLTVL.

The CDR3 DNA reads TGTGCCAGCAGCGGGGGAGGGACCCAGTACTTC. Translated, it gives CASSGGGTQYF. The chain carries TRBV7-2 and TRBJ2-5, with a weak D call TRBD2 (6 bases). Germline V gene data show CDR1 as SGHTA and CDR2 as FQGNSA. V was shortened by 5 bases and J by 7 bases, with 8 bases between the two germline ends. The length of the CDR3 is 11 residues.

The chain recombines TRBV28 with TRBJ2-2, with TRBD2 matching 11 bases. This CDR3 contains 17 residues. Looked up from germline, CDR1 is MDHEN and CDR2 is SYDVKM. The V segment lost 5 bases and the J segment 0 bases; nucleotides outside the gene matches: 5. The CDR3 here is CASSPASGRPNTGELFF. CDR3 nucleotides: TGTGCCAGCAGTCCCGCTAGCGGGAGGCCGAACACCGGGGAGCTGTTTTTT.

J is TRBJ2-1 and V is TRBV6-1; D may match TRBD1 or TRBD2 (5 bases each). Between the trimmed V and J ends, which lost 2 bases and 2 bases, there was a span of 13 bases. Per germline, CDR1 MNHNS and CDR2 SASEGT. There are 16 residues in the CDR3. CDR3 protein: CASSELGRSAYNEQFF. The CDR3 bases are TGTGCCAGCAGTGAATTGGGACGGAGCGCCTACAATGAGCAGTTCTTC.

The J gene is TRBJ2-1, the V gene TRBV30; 9 nucleotides line up with TRBD2. V shed 3 bases, J shed 4 bases, and the junction held 7 bases outside the gene matches. CDR1 is GTSNPN and CDR2 is SVGIG in the germline V gene (reference sequence). The CDR3 extends over 15 amino acids. CDR3 DNA: TGTGCCTGGAGGGAGAAGACTAGCGGATACAATGAGCAGTTCTTC. Its translation is CAWREKTSGYNEQFF.

This chain links TRBV28 with TRBJ1-2; 7 nucleotides agree with TRBD1. Germline lookup yields CDR1 MDHEN and CDR2 SYDVKM. The ends lost 4 bases at V and 0 bases at J; junction bases unmatched: 8. The CDR3 has 16 amino acids. This chain's CDR3 is CASSSGDRVANYGYTF. CDR3 in DNA: TGTGCCAGCAGTTCGGGAGACAGGGTAGCTAACTATGGCTACACCTTC.

The J gene is TRBJ2-7, the V gene TRBV30; tentatively, D is TRBD1 or TRBD2 (5 bases each). Germline V gene lookup returns CDR1 GTSNPN and CDR2 SVGIG (reference sequence). The ends were cut back, 5 bases at V and 0 bases at J, with 17 bases in the middle. This CDR3 has 15 residues. CDR3 bases: TGTGCCTGGGGGGGTGGTTCTAGAGGCTCCTACGAGCAGTACTTC. Its protein is CAWGGGSRGSYEQYF.

The chain joins TRBV27 to TRBJ2-3; TRBD2 matches at 9 bases. From germline, CDR1 is MNHEY and CDR2 SMNVEV (reference sequence). V was pared by 6 bases and J by 6 bases, with 10 bases of the junction left unmatched. The CDR3 totals 15 residues. The CDR3 loop reads CASSFMVAGVDTQYF. The DNA of the CDR3 is TGTGCCAGCAGCTTTATGGTAGCGGGAGTGGATACGCAGTATTTT.

The chain joins TRBV15 to TRBJ2-5; possible D gene TRBD1, 6 bases. This CDR3 comprises 13 residues. CDR1 is LNHNV and CDR2 is YYDKDF in the germline V gene (reference sequence). V shed 0 bases and J shed 9 bases, with 11 bases lying between them. The DNA for the CDR3 is TGTGCCACCAGCAGAGAGGGGCCAGGGGCCCAGTACTTC. Its translation is CATSREGPGAQYF.

This clone was counted a single time. CDR3 bases: TGTGCCAGCAGCGTGGGACTAGCGGGAGGAGAGCAGTACTTC. This translates into CASSVGLAGGEQYF. The chain combines TRBV9 with TRBJ2-7; 15 positions agree with TRBD2. This CDR3 has 14 residues. Germline loops: CDR1 SGDLS, CDR2 YYNGEE. Germline trimming cut 2 bases from V and 7 bases from J; bases unmatched to any gene: 1.

The chain couples TRBV28 to TRBJ1-1; D is unclear. CDR3 length: 15 amino acids. Trimming pared 2 bases from V and 7 bases from J, leaving 17 bases between. Germline-derived CDR1 and CDR2 are MDHEN and SYDVKM. The CDR3 reads CASSLGKDLAFEAFF. For the CDR3, the DNA is TGTGCCAGCAGTTTAGGAAAGGATTTAGCTTTTGAAGCTTTCTTT.

The chain recombines TRBV19 with TRBJ2-7, with D maybe TRBD2 (5 bases). V was clipped by 1 base and J by 3 bases, with 10 bases between them. Germline CDR1 and CDR2: LNHDA and SQIVND (reference sequence). The CDR3 extends over 14 amino acids. In nucleotides, the CDR3 is TGTGCCAGTAGTATAGGCAACGGGAACTACGAGCAGTACTTC. Its translation: CASSIGNGNYEQYF.

The chain employs TRBV19 and TRBJ1-2; 9 bases map to TRBD1. Germline trimming cut 6 bases from V and 8 bases from J; bases unmatched to any gene: 7. The CDR3 is 13 amino acids. Germline CDR1 LNHDA, CDR2 SQIVND (reference sequence). The CDR3, as DNA: TGTGCCAGTAGCCTCATAGGGACAGGGGGCTACACCTTC. Amino acid sequence: CASSLIGTGGYTF.

The V gene is TRBV7-3, the J gene TRBJ2-7; tentatively, D is TRBD2 (5 bases). Trimming took 4 bases from V and 7 from J, leaving 20 bases between them. This CDR3 is 15 amino acids long. Germline V lookup: CDR1 SGHTA, CDR2 FQGTGA. The CDR3 protein is CASSSSGSTSREQYF. CDR3 nucleotide sequence: TGTGCCAGCAGCTCCAGCGGTTCGACGTCGAGGGAGCAGTACTTC.

This clone has a single count. This sequence joins TRBV28 and TRBJ1-2; D unclear. The CDR3 totals 13 residues. The V gene's germline CDR1 is MDHEN and CDR2 SYDVKM. The V end lost 2 bases, the J end lost 14 bases, and 18 bases lay between the germline ends. The CDR3 DNA follows: TGTGCCAGCAGTTTAAGCCCCCGGACGCGGCGGACCTTC. Translated, it gives CASSLSPRTRRTF.